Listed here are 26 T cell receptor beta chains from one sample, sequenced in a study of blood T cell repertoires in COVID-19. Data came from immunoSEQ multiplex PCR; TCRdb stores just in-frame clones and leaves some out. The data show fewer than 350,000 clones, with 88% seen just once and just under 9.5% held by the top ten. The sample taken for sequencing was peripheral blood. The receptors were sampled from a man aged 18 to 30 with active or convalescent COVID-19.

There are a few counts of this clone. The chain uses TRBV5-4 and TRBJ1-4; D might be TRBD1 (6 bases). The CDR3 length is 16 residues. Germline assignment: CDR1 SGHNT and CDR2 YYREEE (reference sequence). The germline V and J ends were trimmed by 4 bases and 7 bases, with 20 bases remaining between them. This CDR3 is CASSREGGTSSEKLFF. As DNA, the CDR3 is TGTGCCAGCAGCCGGGAGGGCGGGACAAGTAGTGAAAAACTGTTTTTT.

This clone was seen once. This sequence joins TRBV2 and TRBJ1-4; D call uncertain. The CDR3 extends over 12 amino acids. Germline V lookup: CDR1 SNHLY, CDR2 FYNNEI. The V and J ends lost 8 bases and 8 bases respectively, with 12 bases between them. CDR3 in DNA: TGTGCCAGCGGCGGGCGCAACGAAAAACTGTTTTTT. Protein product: CASGGRNEKLFF.

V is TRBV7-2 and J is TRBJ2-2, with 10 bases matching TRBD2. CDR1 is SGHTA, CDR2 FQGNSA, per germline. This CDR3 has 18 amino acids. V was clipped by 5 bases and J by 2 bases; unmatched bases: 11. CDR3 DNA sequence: TGTGCCAGCAGCCCACGGGGGAAGCGGGGGGGCAACACCGGGGAGCTGTTTTTT. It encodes CASSPRGKRGGNTGELFF.

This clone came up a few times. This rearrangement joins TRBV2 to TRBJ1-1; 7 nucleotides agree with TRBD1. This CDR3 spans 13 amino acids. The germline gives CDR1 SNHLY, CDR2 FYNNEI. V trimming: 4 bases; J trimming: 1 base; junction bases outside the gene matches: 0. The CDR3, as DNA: TGTGCCAGCAGTGGACAGGGGAACACTGAAGCTTTCTTT. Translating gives CASSGQGNTEAFF.

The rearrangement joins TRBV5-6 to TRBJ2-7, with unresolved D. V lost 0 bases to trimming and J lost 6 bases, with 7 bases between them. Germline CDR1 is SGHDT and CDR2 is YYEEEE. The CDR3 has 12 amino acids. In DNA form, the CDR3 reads TGTGCCAGCAGCTTGGGGTCTACCGAGCAGTACTTC. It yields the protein CASSLGSTEQYF.

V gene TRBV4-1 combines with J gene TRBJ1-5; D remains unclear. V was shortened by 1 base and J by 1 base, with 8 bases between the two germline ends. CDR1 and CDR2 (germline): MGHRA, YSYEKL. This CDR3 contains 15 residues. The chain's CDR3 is CASSQGSGSNQPQHF. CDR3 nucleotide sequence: TGCGCCAGCAGCCAAGGCTCGGGGAGCAATCAGCCCCAGCATTTT.

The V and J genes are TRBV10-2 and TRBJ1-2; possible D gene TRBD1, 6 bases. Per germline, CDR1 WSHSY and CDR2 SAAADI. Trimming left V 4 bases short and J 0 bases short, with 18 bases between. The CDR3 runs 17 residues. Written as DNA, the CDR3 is TGCGCCAGCAGTGTTTCCCGACAGGAAACCACTAACTATGGCTACACCTTC. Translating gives CASSVSRQETTNYGYTF.

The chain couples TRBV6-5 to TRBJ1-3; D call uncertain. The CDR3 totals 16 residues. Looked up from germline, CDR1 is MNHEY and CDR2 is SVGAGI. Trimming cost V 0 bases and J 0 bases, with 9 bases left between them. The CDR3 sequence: CASSYSTLTSGNTIYF. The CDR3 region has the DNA TGTGCCAGCAGTTACTCGACTCTAACCTCTGGAAACACCATATATTTT.

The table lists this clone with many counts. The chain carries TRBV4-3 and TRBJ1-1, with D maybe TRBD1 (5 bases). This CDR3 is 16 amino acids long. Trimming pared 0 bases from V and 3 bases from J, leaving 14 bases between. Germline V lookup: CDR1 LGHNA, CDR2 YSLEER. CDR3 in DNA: TGCGCCAGCAGCCAAGAGTACGGGGGAGGGTACACTGAAGCTTTCTTT. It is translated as CASSQEYGGGYTEAFF.

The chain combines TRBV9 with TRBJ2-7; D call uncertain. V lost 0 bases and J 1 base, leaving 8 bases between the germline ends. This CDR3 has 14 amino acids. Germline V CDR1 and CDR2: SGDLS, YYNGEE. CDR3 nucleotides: TGTGCCAGCAGCGTAGGGTCTAGGTCCTACGAGCAGTACTTC. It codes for CASSVGSRSYEQYF.

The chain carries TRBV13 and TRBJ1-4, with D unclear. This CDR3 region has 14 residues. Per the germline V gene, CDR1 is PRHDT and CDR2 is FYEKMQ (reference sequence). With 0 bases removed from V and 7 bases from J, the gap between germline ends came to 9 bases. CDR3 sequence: CASSLGPTGEKLFF. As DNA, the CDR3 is TGTGCCAGCAGCTTAGGGCCAACTGGTGAAAAACTGTTTTTT.

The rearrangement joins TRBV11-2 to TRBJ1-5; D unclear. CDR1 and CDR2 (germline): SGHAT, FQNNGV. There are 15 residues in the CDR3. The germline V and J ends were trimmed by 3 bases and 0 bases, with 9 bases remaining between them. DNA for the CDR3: TGTGCCAGCAGCTTTTCGCGAGATAGCAATCAGCCCCAGCATTTT. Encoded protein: CASSFSRDSNQPQHF.

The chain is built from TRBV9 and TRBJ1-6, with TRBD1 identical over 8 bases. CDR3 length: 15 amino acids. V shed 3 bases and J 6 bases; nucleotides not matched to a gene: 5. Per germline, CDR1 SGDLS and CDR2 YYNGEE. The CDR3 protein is CASSGRQGINSPLHF. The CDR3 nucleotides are TGTGCCAGCAGCGGTAGACAGGGGATTAATTCACCCCTCCACTTT.

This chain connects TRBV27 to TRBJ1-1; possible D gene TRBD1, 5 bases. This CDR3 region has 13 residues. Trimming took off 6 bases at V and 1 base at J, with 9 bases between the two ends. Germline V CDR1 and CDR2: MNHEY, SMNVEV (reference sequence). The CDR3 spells CASSLDRNTEAFF. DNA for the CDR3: TGTGCCAGCAGCTTAGACAGGAACACTGAAGCTTTCTTT.

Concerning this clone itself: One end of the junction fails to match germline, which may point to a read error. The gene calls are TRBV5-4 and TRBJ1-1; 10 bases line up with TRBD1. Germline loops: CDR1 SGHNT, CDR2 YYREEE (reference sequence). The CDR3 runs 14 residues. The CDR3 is CASSLDRGRAEAFF. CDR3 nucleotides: TGTGCCAGCAGTTTGGACAGGGGGAGAGCTGAAGCTTTCTTT.

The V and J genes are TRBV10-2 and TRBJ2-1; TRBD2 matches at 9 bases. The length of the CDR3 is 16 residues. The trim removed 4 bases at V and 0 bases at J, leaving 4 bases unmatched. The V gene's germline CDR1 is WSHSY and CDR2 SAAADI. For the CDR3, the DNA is TGCGCCAGCAGTGGCGGCGGGGGGGGCTCCTACAATGAGCAGTTCTTC. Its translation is CASSGGGGGSYNEQFF.

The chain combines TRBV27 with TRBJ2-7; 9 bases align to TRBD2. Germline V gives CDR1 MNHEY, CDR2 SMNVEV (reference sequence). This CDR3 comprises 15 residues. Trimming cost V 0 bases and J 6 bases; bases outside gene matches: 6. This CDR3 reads CASSLSGGGAVEQYF. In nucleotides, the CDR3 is TGTGCCAGCAGTTTATCTGGCGGGGGGGCGGTCGAGCAGTACTTC.

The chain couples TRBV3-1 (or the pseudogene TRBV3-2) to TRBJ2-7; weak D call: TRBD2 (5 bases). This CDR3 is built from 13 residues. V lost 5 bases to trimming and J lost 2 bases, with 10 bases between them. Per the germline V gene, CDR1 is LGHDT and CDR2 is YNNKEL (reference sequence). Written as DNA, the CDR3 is TGTGCCAGCAGCTCTCGAGGGACCTACGAGCAGTACTTC. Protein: CASSSRGTYEQYF.

Here the CDR3 DNA reads TGTGCCAGCAGTAAAACCCCTAGCTCCTACAATGAGCAGTTCTTC. Translating gives CASSKTPSSYNEQFF. The J gene is TRBJ2-1, the V gene TRBV6-5; D ambiguous. The germline V and J ends were trimmed by 5 bases and 0 bases, with 11 bases remaining between them. The germline V gene has CDR1 MNHEY and CDR2 SVGAGI. The CDR3 length is 15 residues.

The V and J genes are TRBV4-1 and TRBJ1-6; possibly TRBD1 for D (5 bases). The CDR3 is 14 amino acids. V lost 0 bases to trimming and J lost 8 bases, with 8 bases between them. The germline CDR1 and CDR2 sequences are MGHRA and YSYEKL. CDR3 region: CASSQEQEYSPLHF. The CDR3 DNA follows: TGCGCCAGCAGCCAAGAACAGGAATATTCACCCCTCCACTTT.

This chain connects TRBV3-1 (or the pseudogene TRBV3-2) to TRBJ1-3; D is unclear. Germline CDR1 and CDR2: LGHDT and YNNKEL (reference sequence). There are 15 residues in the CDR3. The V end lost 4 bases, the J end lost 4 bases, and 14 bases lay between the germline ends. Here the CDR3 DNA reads TGTGCCAGCAGCCCTTGGGAGTCCCCCGGAAACACCATATATTTT. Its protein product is CASSPWESPGNTIYF.

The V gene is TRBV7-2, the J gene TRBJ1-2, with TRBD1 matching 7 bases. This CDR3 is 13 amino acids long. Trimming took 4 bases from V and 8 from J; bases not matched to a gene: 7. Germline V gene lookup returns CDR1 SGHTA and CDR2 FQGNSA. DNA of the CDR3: TGTGCCAGCAGCTCAGGGACAGTTAAAGGCTACACCTTC. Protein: CASSSGTVKGYTF.

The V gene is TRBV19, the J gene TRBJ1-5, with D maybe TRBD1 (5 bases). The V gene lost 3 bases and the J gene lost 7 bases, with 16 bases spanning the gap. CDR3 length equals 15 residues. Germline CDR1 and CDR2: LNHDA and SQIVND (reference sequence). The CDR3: CASSIWVTVTQPQHF. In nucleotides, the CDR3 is TGTGCCAGTAGTATCTGGGTGACAGTTACCCAGCCCCAGCATTTT.

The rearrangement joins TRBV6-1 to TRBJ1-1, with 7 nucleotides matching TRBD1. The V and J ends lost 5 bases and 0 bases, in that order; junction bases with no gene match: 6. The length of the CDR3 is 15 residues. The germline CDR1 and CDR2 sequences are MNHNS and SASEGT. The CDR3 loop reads CASSFTGQMNTEAFF. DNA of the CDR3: TGTGCCAGCAGTTTTACGGGACAGATGAACACTGAAGCTTTCTTT.

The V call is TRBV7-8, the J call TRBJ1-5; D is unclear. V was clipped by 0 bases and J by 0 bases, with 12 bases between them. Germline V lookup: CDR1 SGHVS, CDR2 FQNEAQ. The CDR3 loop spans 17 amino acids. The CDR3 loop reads CASSLAGGLTSNQPQHF. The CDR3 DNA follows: TGTGCCAGCAGCTTAGCGGGCGGGCTGACTAGCAATCAGCCCCAGCATTTT.

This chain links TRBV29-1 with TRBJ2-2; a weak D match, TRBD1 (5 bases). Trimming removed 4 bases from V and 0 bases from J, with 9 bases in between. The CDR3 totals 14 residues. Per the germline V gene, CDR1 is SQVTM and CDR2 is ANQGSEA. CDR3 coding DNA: TGCAGCGTTGGGACACGGACGAACACCGGGGAGCTGTTTTTT. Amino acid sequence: CSVGTRTNTGELFF.